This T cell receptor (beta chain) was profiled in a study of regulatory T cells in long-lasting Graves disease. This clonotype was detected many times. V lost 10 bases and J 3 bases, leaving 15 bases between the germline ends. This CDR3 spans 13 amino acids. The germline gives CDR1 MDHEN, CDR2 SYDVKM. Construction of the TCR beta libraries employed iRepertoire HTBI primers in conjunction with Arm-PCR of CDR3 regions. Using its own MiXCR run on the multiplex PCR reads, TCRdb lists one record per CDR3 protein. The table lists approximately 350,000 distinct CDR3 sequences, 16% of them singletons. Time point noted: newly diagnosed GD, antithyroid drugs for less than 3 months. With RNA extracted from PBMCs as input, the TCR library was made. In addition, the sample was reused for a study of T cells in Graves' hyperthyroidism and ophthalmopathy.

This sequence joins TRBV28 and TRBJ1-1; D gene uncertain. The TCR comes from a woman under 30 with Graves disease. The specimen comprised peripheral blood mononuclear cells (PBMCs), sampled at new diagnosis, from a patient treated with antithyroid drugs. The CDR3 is CATEEGVYTEAFF. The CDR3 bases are TGTGCCACTGAGGAAGGAGTGTACACTGAAGCTTTCTTT.